This TCR beta chain derives from a study of blood T cell repertoires in COVID-19. Study-wide background: Specimens from acute and convalescent COVID-19 originated in the United States, Italy and Spain.

In the authors' methods: Quantification of nucleated cells was approximated via reference gene primer amplification. Measured with immunoSEQ multiplex PCR; TCRdb has only the in-frame clones, and not every one. V and J calls and clone size are copied from that table; D and trimming were computed from the DNA. The table has some 200,000 clones, around 80% seen once. The TCR was taken from a middle-aged woman who had recovered from COVID-19. The source material was peripheral blood.

DNA for the CDR3: TGTGCCAGCAGTCGACTGATTCAAGAGACCCAGTACTTC. Translated, it gives CASSRLIQETQYF. The chain uses TRBV6-2 or TRBV6-3 and TRBJ2-5; D remains unclear. The germline V gene has CDR1 MNHEY and CDR2 SVGEGT. Trimming took 5 bases from V and 2 from J, leaving 9 bases between them. This CDR3 is 13 amino acids long.